This T cell receptor (beta chain) was sequenced for a study of cytomegalovirus exposure and HLA in healthy donors. Regarding the study as a whole: The TCR clusters that emerged in the first cohort tended, a later analysis found, to co-occur in the 120 or so validation repertoires.

The assay was immunoSEQ multiplex PCR, and TCRdb's table has in-frame clones only and misses some. Seen here are around 150,000 clones, around 85% observed once, and the top ten hold around 6%. About this clone itself: Antigen: not known.

This receptor was obtained from a young woman in good health and CMV-seronegative. The material sequenced was PBMCs.

The CDR3 protein is CASSRTGEETQYF. The CDR3, as DNA: TGTGCCAGCAGCCGTACAGGGGAAGAGACCCAGTACTTC. This chain uses TRBV7-9 with TRBJ2-5; 7 nucleotides agree with TRBD1. Per germline, CDR1 SEHNR and CDR2 FQNEAQ (reference sequence). The length of the CDR3 is 13 residues. The V and J ends lost 5 bases and 3 bases, in that order; junction bases with no gene match: 3. The full variable domain, rest sourced from reference TRBV7-9 and TRBJ2-5, is DTGVSQNPRHKITKRGQNVTFRCDPISEHNRLYWYRQTLGQGPEFLTYFQNEAQLEKSRLLSDRFSAERPKGSFSTLEIQRTEQGDSAMYLCASSRTGEETQYFGPGTRLLVL.